Following are 32 T cell receptor beta chains from one sample sequenced in a study of T-cell reconstitution after alpha-beta-depleted transplantation in children. The TCRbeta library incorporated unique molecular identifiers. TCRdb itself ran the PCR reads through MiXCR, one entry per CDR3 protein. The table lists 190,000 or so distinct CDR3 sequences, 6% to 7% of them singletons. The sample in question was PBMCs from the stem cell graft donor, obtained from the stem cell graft. The receptors stem from a human donor who donated a stem cell graft to a child with Wiskott-Aldrich syndrome.

This clonotype was counted many times. CDR3 residues: CASGQTSQTQYF. The CDR3 bases are TGTGCCAGCGGACAGACTTCACAGACCCAGTACTTC. The chain has TRBV7-6 and TRBJ2-5; TRBD1 might be the D (6 bases). This CDR3 has 12 amino acids. The ends were cut back, 8 bases at V and 6 bases at J, with 13 bases in the middle. Germline-derived CDR1 and CDR2 are SGHVS and FNYEAQ.

This clonotype occurred a few times. This rearrangement joins TRBV6-2 or TRBV6-3 to TRBJ2-2; D unclear. The CDR3 runs to 16 residues. With 2 bases removed from V and 0 bases from J, the gap between germline ends came to 10 bases. Germline-derived CDR1 and CDR2 are MNHEY and SVGEGT. CDR3 in DNA: TGTGCCAGCAGTTACCCCGGTAATGCGAACACCGGGGAGCTGTTTTTT. It encodes CASSYPGNANTGELFF.

This clonotype was seen ten or more times. J is TRBJ1-2 and V is TRBV25-1; weak D call: TRBD1 (5 bases). CDR1 is MGHDK, CDR2 SYGVNS, per germline. Trimming took 5 bases from V and 5 from J, leaving 12 bases between them. The CDR3 consists of 13 residues. DNA for the CDR3: TGTGCCAGCAGTCCTGGGGGGAGGTATGGCTACACCTTC. Translation gives CASSPGGRYGYTF.

To note about this clonotype: A much larger clonotype is one base distant, so this may be a read error. The chain carries TRBV5-1 and TRBJ1-1; D perhaps matches TRBD1 (5 bases). Trimming stripped 3 bases from V and 4 bases from J, with 10 bases between. From germline, CDR1 is SGHRS and CDR2 YFSETQ. The CDR3 is made up of 13 amino acids. Here the CDR3 reads CASSYQGTTEAFF. Here the CDR3 DNA reads TGCGCCAGCAGCTATCAGGGAACCACTGAAGCTTTCTTT.

This clonotype was observed many times. The chain carries TRBV12-3 or TRBV12-4 and TRBJ2-6; the match to TRBD1 covers 7 bases. This CDR3 has 17 amino acids. The V segment lost 5 bases and the J segment 0 bases; nucleotides outside the gene matches: 7. The CDR3 sequence: CASSQDRALSGANVLTF. The CDR3 DNA sequence: TGTGCCAGCAGTCAAGACAGGGCCCTCTCTGGGGCCAACGTCCTGACTTTC.

Many counts were recorded for this clonotype. This chain joins TRBV19 and TRBJ1-5; D gene uncertain. The CDR3 is 13 amino acids. With 7 bases removed from V and 9 bases from J, the gap between germline ends came to 16 bases. Germline V gene sequence: CDR1 LNHDA, CDR2 SQIVND (reference sequence). In DNA form, the CDR3 reads TGTGCCAGTATAGGCAGAAAAAGTGGGCCCCAGCATTTT. Amino acids: CASIGRKSGPQHF.

This clonotype has at least ten counts. This chain links TRBV20-1 with TRBJ1-3, with 10 positions matching TRBD1. The V gene's germline CDR1 is DFQATT and CDR2 SNEGSKA (reference sequence). The CDR3 consists of 14 residues. After removal of 6 bases from V and 3 bases from J, the junction contained 5 bases not matched to a gene. The CDR3, as DNA: TGCAGTGCCACGGACAGGGGGAGTGGAAACACCATATATTTT. Its translation is CSATDRGSGNTIYF.

This clonotype was seen ten or more times. J is TRBJ1-1 and V is TRBV6-2 or TRBV6-3; 8 positions agree with TRBD1. The V and J ends lost 5 bases and 4 bases, in that order; junction bases with no gene match: 6. The CDR3 has 14 residues. Germline V gene data show CDR1 as MNHEY and CDR2 as SVGEGT. CDR3 nucleotides: TGTGCCAGCAGTAGACAGGGGATTGGCACTGAAGCTTTCTTT. As protein: CASSRQGIGTEAFF.

This clonotype was counted many times. CDR3: CASSLLGPPYGYTF. The CDR3 DNA reads as TGTGCCAGCAGTTTATTGGGACCCCCTTATGGCTACACCTTC. The chain links TRBV12-3 or TRBV12-4 to TRBJ1-2; tentative D call: TRBD1 (5 bases). Trimming removed 2 bases from V and 5 bases from J, with 12 bases in between. CDR3 length equals 14 residues.

The sample holds many counts of this clonotype. J is TRBJ2-7 and V is TRBV29-1; D possibly uses TRBD1 or TRBD2 (5 bases each). CDR1 is SQVTM, CDR2 ANQGSEA, per germline. The CDR3 loop spans 13 amino acids. V gave up 1 base and J gave up 4 bases, with 11 bases separating them. CDR3 nucleotide sequence: TGCAGCGTTGAAGGGCAGGGAGCGTACGAGCAGTACTTC. Protein sequence: CSVEGQGAYEQYF.

This clonotype has at least ten counts. J is TRBJ1-1 and V is TRBV6-5; D not resolved. The V and J ends lost 7 bases and 4 bases respectively, with 19 bases between them. CDR1 is MNHEY, CDR2 SVGAGI, per germline. The CDR3 has 15 amino acids. The CDR3 nucleotides read TGTGCCAGCACCCTAAGCCGGCGGGGAAGCACTGAAGCTTTCTTT. Translation gives CASTLSRRGSTEAFF.

Many counts were recorded for this clonotype. The rearrangement uses TRBV4-3 and TRBJ1-1; D ambiguous. Germline V CDR1 and CDR2: LGHNA, YSLEER. The CDR3 runs 15 residues. V lost 0 bases and J lost 0, with 8 bases in between. The CDR3: CASSQEVRLNTEAFF. The CDR3 region has the DNA TGCGCCAGCAGCCAAGAAGTGAGACTGAACACTGAAGCTTTCTTT.

This clonotype was counted many times. V usage is TRBV12-3 or TRBV12-4 and J usage is TRBJ1-1, with 8 nucleotides matching TRBD1. V trimming: 5 bases; J trimming: 10 bases; junction bases outside the gene matches: 9. The CDR3 has 13 residues. Here the CDR3 reads CASSTRTGLRAFF. CDR3 nucleotide sequence: TGTGCCAGCAGTACGAGGACAGGGTTGAGAGCTTTCTTT.

This clonotype was seen repeatedly, ten times or more. The chain carries TRBV15 and TRBJ2-3; 7 bases map to TRBD1. The germline V gene has CDR1 LNHNV and CDR2 YYDKDF (reference sequence). V was pared by 8 bases and J by 0 bases, with 11 bases of the junction left unmatched. CDR3 length: 16 residues. The CDR3 protein is CATVNRDRASTDTQYF. The CDR3 DNA follows: TGTGCCACCGTAAATCGAGACAGGGCTAGCACAGATACGCAGTATTTT.

This chain joins TRBV7-6 and TRBJ1-6, with 11 bases lining up with TRBD1. Per the germline V gene, CDR1 is SGHVS and CDR2 is FNYEAQ. CDR3 length: 15 amino acids. Trimming at V came to 4 bases and at J to 7 bases, leaving 3 bases not matched to a gene. The CDR3 spells CASSSRTGGNSPLHF. CDR3 nucleotide sequence: TGTGCCAGCAGCTCCCGGACAGGGGGCAATTCACCCCTCCACTTT.

This clonotype has at least ten counts. The rearrangement joins TRBV11-2 to TRBJ2-1; 11 nucleotides match TRBD2. J gave up 0 bases and V 4 bases, and 8 bases lay outside the gene matches. Germline CDR1 is SGHAT and CDR2 is FQNNGV. This CDR3 comprises 18 residues. CDR3 in amino acids: CASSSGTSGPSSYNEQFF. Written as DNA, the CDR3 is TGTGCCAGCAGCTCCGGGACTAGCGGCCCGAGCTCCTACAATGAGCAGTTCTTC.

This clonotype occurred a few times. The chain has TRBV14 and TRBJ2-6, with 9 bases identical to TRBD1. The germline V gene has CDR1 SGHDN and CDR2 FVKESK. This CDR3 region has 18 residues. Losses at the gene ends were 5 bases for V and 3 bases for J; bases not matched to a gene: 11. In nucleotides, the CDR3 is TGTGCCAGCAGCGATAATCCCGGGACAGGGAATGGGGCCAACGTCCTGACTTTC. Amino acid sequence: CASSDNPGTGNGANVLTF.

This clonotype was counted ten times or more. The V and J genes are TRBV4-1 and TRBJ2-3; D might be TRBD2 (6 bases). This CDR3 is 15 amino acids long. V was pared by 1 base and J by 1 base, with 9 bases between. The germline V gene has CDR1 MGHRA and CDR2 YSYEKL. DNA of the CDR3: TGCGCCAGCAGCCAAGTGGGCGGGGGCACAGATACGCAGTATTTT. Amino acid sequence: CASSQVGGGTDTQYF.

The rearrangement uses TRBV19 and TRBJ2-2, with D possibly being TRBD1 (6 bases). V was trimmed by 8 bases and J by 2 bases, leaving 15 bases between them. CDR1 and CDR2 (germline): LNHDA, SQIVND (reference sequence). The CDR3 is 15 amino acids. CDR3 region: CASLISGVNTGELFF. The CDR3 DNA sequence: TGTGCCAGTTTAATATCAGGGGTAAACACCGGGGAGCTGTTTTTT.

Many counts were recorded for this clonotype. The chain employs TRBV7-2 and TRBJ2-3; tentatively, D is TRBD1 (6 bases). In germline, CDR1 is SGHTA, CDR2 FQGNSA. This CDR3 has 13 amino acids. V was clipped by 4 bases and J by 2 bases, with 7 bases between them. This CDR3 reads CASSWTVTDTQYF. The CDR3 DNA is TGTGCCAGCAGCTGGACAGTCACAGATACGCAGTATTTT.

The chain couples TRBV20-1 to TRBJ2-1, with TRBD2 matching over 10 bases. CDR1 and CDR2 (germline): DFQATT, SNEGSKA (reference sequence). CDR3 size: 18 residues. The CDR3 DNA is TGCTGGGCTAGAAAATTAATAAAAGGACTAGCGGACTACAATGAGCAGTTCTTC. Translating it yields CWARKLIKGLADYNEQFF.

This clonotype has a count of ten or more. This chain connects TRBV20-1 to TRBJ1-5; 7 bases fit TRBD1. J gave up 5 bases and V 0 bases, and 1 base lay outside the gene matches. Germline V gene lookup returns CDR1 DFQATT and CDR2 SNEGSKA (reference sequence). The CDR3 is made up of 13 amino acids. The CDR3 coding sequence is TGCAGTGCTAGAGATCAGGGGGATCAGCCCCAGCATTTT. It codes for CSARDQGDQPQHF.

This clonotype was seen at least ten times. The CDR3 DNA sequence: TGCGCCAGCAGCTGGGGACAGGGCGAAGATACGCAGTATTTT. Its protein is CASSWGQGEDTQYF. The V call is TRBV5-1, the J call TRBJ2-3; TRBD1 matches 9 bases. The CDR3 covers 14 residues. V dropped 3 bases and J dropped 5; count of bases not matched to a gene: 4. The germline CDR1 and CDR2 sequences are SGHRS and YFSETQ.

This clonotype was recorded at least ten times. The chain links TRBV10-3 to TRBJ1-1, with D uncertain. Germline V lookup: CDR1 ENHRY, CDR2 SYGVKD. The CDR3 contains 12 residues. The ends were cut back, 3 bases at V and 5 bases at J, with 7 bases in the middle. CDR3 residues: CAISDSPTEAFF. CDR3 DNA sequence: TGTGCCATCAGTGACAGCCCGACTGAAGCTTTCTTT.

The chain's CDR3 is CASSFRASGVRGYEQFF. The DNA of the CDR3 is TGTGCCAGCAGCTTCCGTGCTAGCGGGGTCCGGGGGTATGAGCAGTTCTTC. The rearrangement uses TRBV7-2 and TRBJ2-1; 9 nucleotides align to TRBD2. Germline assignment: CDR1 SGHTA and CDR2 FQGNSA. Losses at the gene ends were 3 bases for V and 8 bases for J; bases not matched to a gene: 14. CDR3 size: 17 residues.

This clonotype was recorded many times. The rearrangement joins TRBV20-1 to TRBJ2-3, with TRBD2 matching 12 bases. V shed 3 bases, J shed 3 bases, and the junction held 4 bases outside the gene matches. The length of the CDR3 is 15 residues. Germline CDR1 and CDR2: DFQATT and SNEGSKA (reference sequence). For the CDR3, the DNA is TGCAGTGCTAGCGTGACTAGCGGGAGAACAGATACGCAGTATTTT. This translates into CSASVTSGRTDTQYF.

At least ten counts were recorded for this clonotype. V and J are TRBV5-1 and TRBJ1-3; D is perhaps TRBD1 (5 bases). CDR3 size: 15 residues. The V end lost 3 bases, the J end lost 0 bases, and 10 bases lay between the germline ends. From germline, CDR1 is SGHRS and CDR2 YFSETQ. CDR3 in DNA: TGCGCCAGCAGCTACTGGGGGGACTCTGGAAACACCATATATTTT. This translates into CASSYWGDSGNTIYF.

In this sample, this clonotype turned up many times. The gene calls are TRBV5-5 and TRBJ1-3; possibly TRBD1 for D (5 bases). This CDR3 contains 15 residues. Looked up from germline, CDR1 is SGHKS and CDR2 is YYEKEE (reference sequence). V was clipped by 1 base and J by 9 bases, with 17 bases between them. The CDR3 spells CASSLSPQALGTIYF. CDR3 DNA: TGTGCCAGCAGCTTGAGTCCACAGGCCTTAGGCACCATATATTTT.

There are many counts of this clonotype. V and J are TRBV10-3 and TRBJ1-1, with 8 bases fitting TRBD1. The V gene's germline CDR1 is ENHRY and CDR2 SYGVKD. The CDR3 consists of 15 residues. Unmatched junction bases numbered 6, after V lost 2 bases and J lost 4 bases. Here the CDR3 DNA reads TGTGCCATCAGTGAGGTTCCGGACAGGGCCACTGAAGCTTTCTTT. The encoded protein is CAISEVPDRATEAFF.

The chain is built from TRBV20-1 and TRBJ2-7; D might be TRBD1 (5 bases). Germline CDR1 and CDR2: DFQATT and SNEGSKA (reference sequence). V lost 6 bases and J 5 bases, leaving 20 bases between the germline ends. The CDR3 loop spans 14 amino acids. The CDR3 loop reads CSATEDSPLDEQYF. DNA of the CDR3: TGCAGTGCCACCGAAGACAGCCCTTTGGACGAGCAGTACTTC.

This clonotype has ten or more counts. This sequence joins TRBV6-5 and TRBJ1-5; 7 positions match TRBD1. The V and J ends lost 4 bases and 2 bases, in that order; junction bases with no gene match: 2. The CDR3 has 14 amino acids. Germline V CDR1 and CDR2: MNHEY, SVGAGI. The CDR3 region has the DNA TGTGCCAGCAGTTCAGGGACAGGCAATCAGCCCCAGCATTTT. It specifies CASSSGTGNQPQHF.

This clonotype occurred many times. This chain links TRBV10-2 with TRBJ1-4; a weak D match, TRBD1 (6 bases). Germline values: CDR1 WSHSY, CDR2 SAAADI. The V end was cut by 3 bases, the J end by 4 bases, with 9 bases between. The CDR3 length is 14 residues. CDR3 protein: CASSEQGFNEKLFF. The DNA of the CDR3 is TGCGCCAGCAGTGAACAGGGATTTAATGAAAAACTGTTTTTT.